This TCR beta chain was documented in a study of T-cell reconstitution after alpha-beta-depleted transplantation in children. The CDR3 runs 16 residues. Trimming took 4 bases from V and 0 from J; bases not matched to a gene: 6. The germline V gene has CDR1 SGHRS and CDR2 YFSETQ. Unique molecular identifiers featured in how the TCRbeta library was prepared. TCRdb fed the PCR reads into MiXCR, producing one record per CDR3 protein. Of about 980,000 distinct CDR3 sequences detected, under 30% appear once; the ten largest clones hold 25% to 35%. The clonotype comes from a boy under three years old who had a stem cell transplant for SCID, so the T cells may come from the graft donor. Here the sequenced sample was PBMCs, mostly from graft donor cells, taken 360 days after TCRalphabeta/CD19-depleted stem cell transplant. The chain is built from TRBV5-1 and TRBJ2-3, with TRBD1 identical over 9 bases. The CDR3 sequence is CASSGSGTGSTDTQYF. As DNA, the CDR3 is TGCGCCAGCAGCGGTTCCGGGACAGGGAGCACAGATACGCAGTATTTT.